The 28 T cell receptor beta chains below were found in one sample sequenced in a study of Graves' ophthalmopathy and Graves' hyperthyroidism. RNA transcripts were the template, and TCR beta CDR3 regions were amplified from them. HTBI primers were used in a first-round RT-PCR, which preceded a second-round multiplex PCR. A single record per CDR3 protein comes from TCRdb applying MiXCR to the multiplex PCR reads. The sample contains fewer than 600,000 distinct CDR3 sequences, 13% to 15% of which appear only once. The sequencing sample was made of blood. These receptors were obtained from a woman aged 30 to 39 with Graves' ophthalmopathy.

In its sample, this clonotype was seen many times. This CDR3 is CASSRTQGGHYGYTF. The CDR3 coding sequence is TGTGCCAGCAGTCGCACACAGGGAGGCCACTATGGCTACACCTTC. This rearrangement joins TRBV6-1 to TRBJ1-2, with D possibly being TRBD1 (6 bases). With 5 bases removed from V and 3 bases from J, the gap between germline ends came to 16 bases. Per the germline V gene, CDR1 is MNHNS and CDR2 is SASEGT. The CDR3 has 15 amino acids.

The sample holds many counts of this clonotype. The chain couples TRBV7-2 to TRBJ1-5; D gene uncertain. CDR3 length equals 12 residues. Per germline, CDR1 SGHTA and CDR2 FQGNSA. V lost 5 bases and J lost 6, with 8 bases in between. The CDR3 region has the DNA TGTGCCAGCAGCCCCTACGGTCAGCCCCAGCATTTT. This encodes CASSPYGQPQHF.

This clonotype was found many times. The CDR3 region is CSARSGGGIYEQYF. The CDR3, as DNA: TGCAGTGCTAGATCCGGGGGGGGCATCTACGAGCAGTACTTC. The J gene is TRBJ2-7, the V gene TRBV20-1, with TRBD2 matching 8 bases. Germline values: CDR1 DFQATT, CDR2 SNEGSKA (reference sequence). With V trimmed by 2 bases and J by 3 bases, 6 bases remained unmatched. The CDR3 is 14 residues long.

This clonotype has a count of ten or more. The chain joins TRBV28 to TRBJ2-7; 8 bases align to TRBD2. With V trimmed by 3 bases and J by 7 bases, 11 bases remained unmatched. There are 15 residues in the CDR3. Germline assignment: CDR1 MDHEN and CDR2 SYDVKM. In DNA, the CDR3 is TGTGCCAGCAGTTTGCCCGCCCTGCGACTAGCGGAGCAGTACTTC. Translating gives CASSLPALRLAEQYF.

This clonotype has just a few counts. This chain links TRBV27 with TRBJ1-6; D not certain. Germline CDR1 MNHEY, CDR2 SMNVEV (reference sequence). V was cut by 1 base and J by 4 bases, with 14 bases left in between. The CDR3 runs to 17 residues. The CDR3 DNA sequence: TGTGCCAGCAGTTTATTGCGGACTACTCTTTATAATTCACCCCTCCACTTT. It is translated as CASSLLRTTLYNSPLHF.

The CDR3 reads CASSEAGQPAPRGYTF. CDR3 DNA sequence: TGCGCCAGCAGCGAAGCGGGACAGCCCGCACCTCGGGGCTACACCTTC. V gene TRBV5-1 combines with J gene TRBJ1-2; TRBD1 matches 7 bases. The CDR3 sequence is 16 residues long. Trimming removed 4 bases from V and 8 bases from J; junction bases left unmatched: 17. From germline, CDR1 is SGHRS and CDR2 YFSETQ.

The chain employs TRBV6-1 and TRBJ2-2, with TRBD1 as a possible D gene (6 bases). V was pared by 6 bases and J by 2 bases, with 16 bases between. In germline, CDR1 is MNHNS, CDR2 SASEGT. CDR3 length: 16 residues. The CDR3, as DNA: TGTGCCAGCAGCCCAAAGGGGGTCCTTAACACCGGGGAGCTGTTTTTT. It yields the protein CASSPKGVLNTGELFF.

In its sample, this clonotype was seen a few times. The CDR3 loop reads CSARDVAGDTEAFF. Written as DNA, the CDR3 is TGCAGTGCTAGAGATGTTGCAGGGGACACTGAAGCTTTCTTT. This chain links TRBV20-1 with TRBJ1-1; D might be TRBD1 (6 bases). Germline V gene data show CDR1 as DFQATT and CDR2 as SNEGSKA (reference sequence). The CDR3 spans 14 residues. Trimming pared 0 bases from V and 3 bases from J, leaving 11 bases between.

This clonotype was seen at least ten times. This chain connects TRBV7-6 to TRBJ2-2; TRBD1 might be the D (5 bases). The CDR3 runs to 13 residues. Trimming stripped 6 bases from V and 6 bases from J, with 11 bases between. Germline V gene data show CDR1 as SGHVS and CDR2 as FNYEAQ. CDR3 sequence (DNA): TGTGCCAGCAGACACACAGGCTCCGGGGAGCTGTTTTTT. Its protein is CASRHTGSGELFF.

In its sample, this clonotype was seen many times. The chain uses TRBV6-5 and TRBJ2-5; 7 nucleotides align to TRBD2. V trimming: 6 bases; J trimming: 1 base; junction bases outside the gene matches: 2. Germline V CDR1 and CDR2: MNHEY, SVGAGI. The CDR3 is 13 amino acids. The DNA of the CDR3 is TGTGCCAGCAGCCGGGGGGTCCAAGAGACCCAGTACTTC. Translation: CASSRGVQETQYF.

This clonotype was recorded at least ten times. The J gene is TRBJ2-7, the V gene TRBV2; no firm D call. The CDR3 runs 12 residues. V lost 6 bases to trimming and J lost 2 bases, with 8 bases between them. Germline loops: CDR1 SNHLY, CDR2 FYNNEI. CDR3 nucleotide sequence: TGTGCCAGCAGGATTGCAGCCTACGAGCAGTACTTC. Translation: CASRIAAYEQYF.

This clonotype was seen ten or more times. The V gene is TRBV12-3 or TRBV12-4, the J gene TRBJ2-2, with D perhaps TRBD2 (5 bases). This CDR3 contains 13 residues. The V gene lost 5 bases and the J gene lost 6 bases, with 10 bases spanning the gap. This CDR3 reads CASSLTRPGELFF. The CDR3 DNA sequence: TGTGCCAGCAGTCTAACTAGGCCCGGGGAGCTGTTTTTT.

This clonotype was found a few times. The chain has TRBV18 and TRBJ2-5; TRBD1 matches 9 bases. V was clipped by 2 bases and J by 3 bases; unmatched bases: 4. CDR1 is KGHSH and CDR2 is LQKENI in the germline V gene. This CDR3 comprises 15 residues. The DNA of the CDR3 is TGTGCCAGCTCACCAATAGGGACAGGGAAAGAGACCCAGTACTTC. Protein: CASSPIGTGKETQYF.

The DNA of the CDR3 is TGTGCCAGCAGATCGGACAGGGGTAGTCAGCCCCAGCATTTT. It specifies CASRSDRGSQPQHF. The chain recombines TRBV6-1 with TRBJ1-5; 9 bases match TRBD1. The CDR3 covers 14 residues. Germline-derived CDR1 and CDR2 are MNHNS and SASEGT. The junction had 6 bases not matched to a gene; V was cut back by 6 bases and J by 6 bases.

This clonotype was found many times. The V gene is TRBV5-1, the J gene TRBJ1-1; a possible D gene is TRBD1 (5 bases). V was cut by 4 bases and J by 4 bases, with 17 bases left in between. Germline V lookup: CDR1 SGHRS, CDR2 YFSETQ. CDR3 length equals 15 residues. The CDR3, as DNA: TGCGCCAGCAGCCTAGAGGGCAGGGCCGTCACTGAAGCTTTCTTT. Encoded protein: CASSLEGRAVTEAFF.

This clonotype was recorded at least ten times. CDR3 in DNA: TGTGCCAGCAGTCGTCAGGGGGCGCGGTATGGCTACACCTTC. Translating it yields CASSRQGARYGYTF. V is TRBV27 and J is TRBJ1-2; TRBD1 agrees at 8 bases. Germline values: CDR1 MNHEY, CDR2 SMNVEV (reference sequence). J gave up 5 bases and V 5 bases, and 7 bases lay outside the gene matches. The CDR3 sequence is 14 residues long.

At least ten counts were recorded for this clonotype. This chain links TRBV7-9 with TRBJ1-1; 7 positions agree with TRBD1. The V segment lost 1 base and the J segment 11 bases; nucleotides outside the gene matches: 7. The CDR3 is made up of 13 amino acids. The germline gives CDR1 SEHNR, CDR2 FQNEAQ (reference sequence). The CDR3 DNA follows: TGTGCCAGCAGCTTAGGACAGGGCCTTCGGGCTTTCTTT. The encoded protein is CASSLGQGLRAFF.

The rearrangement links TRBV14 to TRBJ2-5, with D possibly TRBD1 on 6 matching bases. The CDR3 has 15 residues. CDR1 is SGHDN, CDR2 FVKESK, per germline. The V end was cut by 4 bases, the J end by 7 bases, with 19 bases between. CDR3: CASSPPGTSWRTQYF. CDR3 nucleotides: TGTGCCAGCAGCCCCCCCGGGACATCGTGGAGGACCCAGTACTTC.

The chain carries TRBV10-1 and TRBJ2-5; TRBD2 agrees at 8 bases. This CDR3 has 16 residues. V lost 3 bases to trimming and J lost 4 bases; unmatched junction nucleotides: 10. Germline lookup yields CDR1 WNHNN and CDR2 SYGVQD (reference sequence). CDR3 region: CASSDGRTSRGETQYF. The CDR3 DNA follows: TGCGCCAGCAGTGATGGGAGGACTAGCCGGGGAGAGACCCAGTACTTC.

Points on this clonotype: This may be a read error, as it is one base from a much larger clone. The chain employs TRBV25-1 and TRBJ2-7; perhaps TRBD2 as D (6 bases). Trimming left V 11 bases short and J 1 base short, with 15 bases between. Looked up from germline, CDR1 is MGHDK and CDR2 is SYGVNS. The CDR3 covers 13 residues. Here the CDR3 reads CACDPGVSYEQYF. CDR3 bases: TGTGCCTGTGATCCGGGGGTATCCTACGAGCAGTACTTC.

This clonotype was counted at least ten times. The CDR3 region has the DNA TGTGCCAGCAGTTTATCCGGCAGAAACACTGAAGCTTTCTTT. It encodes CASSLSGRNTEAFF. The chain has TRBV27 and TRBJ1-1; D gene ambiguous. This CDR3 is 14 amino acids long. V was trimmed by 0 bases and J by 2 bases, leaving 7 bases between them. Germline values: CDR1 MNHEY, CDR2 SMNVEV (reference sequence).

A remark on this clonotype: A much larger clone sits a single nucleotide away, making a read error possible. The CDR3 coding sequence is TGCGCCAGCAGTTATGTGGGGGGAGGCTACACCTTC. This translates into CASSYVGGGYTF. The chain has TRBV5-1 and TRBJ1-2, with D possibly being TRBD1 (5 bases). Germline CDR1 SGHRS, CDR2 YFSETQ. The CDR3 is 12 residues long. The V and J ends lost 5 bases and 8 bases respectively, with 13 bases between them.

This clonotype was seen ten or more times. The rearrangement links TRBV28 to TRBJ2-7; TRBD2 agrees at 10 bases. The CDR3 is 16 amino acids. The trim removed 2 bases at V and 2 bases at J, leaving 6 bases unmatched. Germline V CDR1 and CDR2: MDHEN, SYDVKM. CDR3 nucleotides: TGTGCCAGCAGTTTAACTAGCGGGACCTTTACCTACGAGCAGTACTTC. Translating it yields CASSLTSGTFTYEQYF.

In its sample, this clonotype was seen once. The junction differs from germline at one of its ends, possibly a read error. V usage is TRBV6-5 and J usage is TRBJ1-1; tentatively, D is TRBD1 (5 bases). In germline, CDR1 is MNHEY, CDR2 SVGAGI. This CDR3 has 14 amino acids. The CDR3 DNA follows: TGTGCCAGCAGTTCGACAGTGGAGAGCACTGATGCTTTCTTT. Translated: CASSSTVESTDAFF.

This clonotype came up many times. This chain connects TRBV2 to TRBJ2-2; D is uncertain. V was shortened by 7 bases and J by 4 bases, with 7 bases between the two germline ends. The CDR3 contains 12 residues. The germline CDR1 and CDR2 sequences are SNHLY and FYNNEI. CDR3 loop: CASMESTGELFF. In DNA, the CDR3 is TGTGCCAGCATGGAGTCCACCGGGGAGCTGTTTTTT.

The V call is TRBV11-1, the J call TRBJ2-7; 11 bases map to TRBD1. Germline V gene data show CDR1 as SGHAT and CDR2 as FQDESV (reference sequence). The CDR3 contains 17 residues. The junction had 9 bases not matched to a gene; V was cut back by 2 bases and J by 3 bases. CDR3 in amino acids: CASSLPTGTGGGYEQYF. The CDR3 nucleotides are TGTGCCAGCAGCTTACCGACGGGGACAGGGGGAGGCTACGAGCAGTACTTC.

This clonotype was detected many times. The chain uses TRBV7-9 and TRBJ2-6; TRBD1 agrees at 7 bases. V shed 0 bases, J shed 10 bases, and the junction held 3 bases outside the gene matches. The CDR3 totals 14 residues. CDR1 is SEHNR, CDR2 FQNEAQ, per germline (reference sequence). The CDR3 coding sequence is TGTGCCAGCAGCTTAGCGACAGGGCCTAACGTCCTGACTTTC. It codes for CASSLATGPNVLTF.

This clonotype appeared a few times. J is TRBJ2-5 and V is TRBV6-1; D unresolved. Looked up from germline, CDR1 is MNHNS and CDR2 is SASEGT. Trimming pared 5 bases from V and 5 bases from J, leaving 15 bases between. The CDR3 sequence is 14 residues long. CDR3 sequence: CASSSQYPGETQYF. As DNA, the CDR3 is TGTGCCAGCAGTAGTCAATACCCTGGGGAGACCCAGTACTTC.